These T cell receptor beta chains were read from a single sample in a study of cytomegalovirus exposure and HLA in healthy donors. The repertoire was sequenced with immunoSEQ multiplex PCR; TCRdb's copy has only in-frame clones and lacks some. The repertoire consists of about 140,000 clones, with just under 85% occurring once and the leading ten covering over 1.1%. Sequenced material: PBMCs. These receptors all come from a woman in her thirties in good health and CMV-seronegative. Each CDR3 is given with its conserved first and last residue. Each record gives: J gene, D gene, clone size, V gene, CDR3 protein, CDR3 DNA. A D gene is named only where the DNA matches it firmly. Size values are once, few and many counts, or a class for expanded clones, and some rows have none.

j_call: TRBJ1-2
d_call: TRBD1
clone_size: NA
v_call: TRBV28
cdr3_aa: CASSFQGAVRGYTF
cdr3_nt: TGTGCCAGCAGTTTCCAGGGGGCGGTTCGGGGCTACACCTTC

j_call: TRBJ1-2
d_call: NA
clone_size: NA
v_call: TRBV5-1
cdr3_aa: CASSLDRFYGYTF
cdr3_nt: TGCGCCAGCAGCTTGGACAGATTCTATGGCTACACCTTC

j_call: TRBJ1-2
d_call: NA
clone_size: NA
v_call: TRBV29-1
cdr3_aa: CSVAGSNYGYTF
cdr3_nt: TGCAGCGTTGCCGGTTCTAACTATGGCTACACCTTC

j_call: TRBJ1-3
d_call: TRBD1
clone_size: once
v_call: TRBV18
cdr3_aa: CASSQRDRGHFSGNTIYF
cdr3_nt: TGTGCCAGCTCACAACGGGACAGGGGTCACTTCTCTGGAAACACCATATATTTT

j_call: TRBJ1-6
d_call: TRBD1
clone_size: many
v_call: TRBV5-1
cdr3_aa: CASSSTGDRSPLHF
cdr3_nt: TGCGCCAGCAGCTCGACAGGGGATCGATCACCCCTCCACTTT

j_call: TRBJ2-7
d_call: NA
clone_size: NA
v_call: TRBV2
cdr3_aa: CASSALYEQYF
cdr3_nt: TGTGCCAGCAGTGCCCTTTACGAGCAGTACTTC

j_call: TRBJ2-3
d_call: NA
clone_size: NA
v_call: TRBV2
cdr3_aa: CASSFPRRGITDTQYF
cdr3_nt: TGTGCCAGCAGTTTCCCGAGACGGGGTATCACAGATACGCAGTATTTT

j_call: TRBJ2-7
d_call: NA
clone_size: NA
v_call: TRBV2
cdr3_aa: CASREGAREQYF
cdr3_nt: TGTGCCAGCAGGGAGGGGGCGCGAGAGCAGTACTTC

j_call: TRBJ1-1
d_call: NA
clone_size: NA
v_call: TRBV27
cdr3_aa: CASSLSYRASSTEAFF
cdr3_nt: TGTGCCAGCAGTTTATCCTACAGGGCCTCAAGTACTGAAGCTTTCTTT

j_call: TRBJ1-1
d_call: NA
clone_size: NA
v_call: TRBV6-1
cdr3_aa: CASRVTGDGEAFF
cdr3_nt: TGTGCCAGCAGGGTTACGGGGGACGGTGAAGCTTTCTTT

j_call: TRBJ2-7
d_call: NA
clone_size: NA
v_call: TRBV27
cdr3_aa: CASSLSGGDTYEQYF
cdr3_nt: TGTGCCAGCAGTTTATCAGGGGGTGACACCTACGAGCAGTACTTC

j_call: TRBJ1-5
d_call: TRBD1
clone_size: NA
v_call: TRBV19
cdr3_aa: CASSRDRGIGQPQHF
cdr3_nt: TGTGCCAGTAGTCGGGACAGGGGTATAGGTCAGCCCCAGCATTTT

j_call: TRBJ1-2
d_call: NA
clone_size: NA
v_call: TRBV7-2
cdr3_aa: CASSYWDTHPYGYTF
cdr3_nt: TGTGCCAGCAGCTACTGGGACACACACCCCTATGGCTACACCTTC

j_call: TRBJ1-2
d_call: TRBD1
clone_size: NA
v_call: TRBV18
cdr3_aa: CASSPGQGNYGYTF
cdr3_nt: TGTGCCAGCTCTCCGGGACAGGGGAACTATGGCTACACCTTC

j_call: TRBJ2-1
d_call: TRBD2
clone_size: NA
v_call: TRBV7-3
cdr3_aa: CASSPPGLAANNEQFF
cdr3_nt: TGTGCCAGCAGCCCCCCGGGACTAGCAGCCAACAATGAGCAGTTCTTC

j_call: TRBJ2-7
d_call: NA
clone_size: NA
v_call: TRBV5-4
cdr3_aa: CASSLEPTPSLNEQYF
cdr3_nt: TGTGCCAGCAGCTTGGAACCCACTCCGAGCCTCAACGAGCAGTACTTC

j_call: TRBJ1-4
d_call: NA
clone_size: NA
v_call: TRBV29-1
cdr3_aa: CSVERVGSQKLFF
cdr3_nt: TGCAGCGTTGAAAGGGTGGGGAGTCAAAAACTGTTTTTT

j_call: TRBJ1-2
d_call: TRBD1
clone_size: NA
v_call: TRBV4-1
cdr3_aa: CASSQVTRRQGGFGYTF
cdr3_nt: TGCGCCAGCAGCCAAGTAACCAGGAGACAGGGGGGTTTCGGCTACACCTTC

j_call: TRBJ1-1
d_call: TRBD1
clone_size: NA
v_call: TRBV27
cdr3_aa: CASSDLDRGLNTEAFF
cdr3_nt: TGTGCCAGCAGTGATCTTGACAGGGGACTTAACACTGAAGCTTTCTTT

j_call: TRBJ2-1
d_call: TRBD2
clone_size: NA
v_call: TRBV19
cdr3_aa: CASSIPGLAGYEQFF
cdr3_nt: TGTGCCAGTAGTATACCGGGACTAGCGGGATATGAGCAGTTCTTC

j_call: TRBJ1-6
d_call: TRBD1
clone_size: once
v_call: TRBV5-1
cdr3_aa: CASSPDWDRGFSPLHF
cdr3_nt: TGCGCCAGCAGCCCCGATTGGGACAGGGGGTTTTCACCCCTCCACTTT

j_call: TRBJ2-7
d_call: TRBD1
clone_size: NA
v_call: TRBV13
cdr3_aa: CASSLTGGPHEQYF
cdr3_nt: TGTGCCAGCAGCTTGACAGGGGGTCCCCACGAGCAGTACTTC

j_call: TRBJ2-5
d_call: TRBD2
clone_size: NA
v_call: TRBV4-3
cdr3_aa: CASSQDSGGPHLVRRETQYF
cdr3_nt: TGCGCCAGCAGCCAAGATTCGGGGGGGCCTCATCTCGTCAGGCGAGAGACCCAGTACTTC

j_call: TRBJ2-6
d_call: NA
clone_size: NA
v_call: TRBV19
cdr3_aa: CASTGSGANVLTF
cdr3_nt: TGTGCAAGTACGGGCTCTGGGGCCAACGTCCTGACTTTC

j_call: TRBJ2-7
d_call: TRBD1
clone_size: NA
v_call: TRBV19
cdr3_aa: CASSIRTPGQGPYEQYF
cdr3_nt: TGTGCCAGTAGTATCCGTACACCGGGACAGGGGCCCTACGAGCAGTACTTC

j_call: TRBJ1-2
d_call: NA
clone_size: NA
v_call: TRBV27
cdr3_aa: CASSFWAGKIFF
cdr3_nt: TGTGCCAGCAGTTTCTGGGCAGGGAAAATTTTCTTC

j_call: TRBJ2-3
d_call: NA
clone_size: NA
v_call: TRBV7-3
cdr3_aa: CASSLRGGGTDTQYF
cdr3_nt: TGTGCCAGCAGCCTTAGGGGAGGCGGCACAGATACGCAGTATTTT

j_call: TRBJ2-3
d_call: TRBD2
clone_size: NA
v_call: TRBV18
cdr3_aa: CASSLTGQGLATNTQYF
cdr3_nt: TGTGCCAGCTCACTAACCGGTCAGGGACTAGCTACAAATACGCAGTATTTT

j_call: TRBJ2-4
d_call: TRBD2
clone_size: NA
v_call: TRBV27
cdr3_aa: CASSFSGTSGGEQYF
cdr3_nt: TGTGCCAGCAGTTTTTCTGGGACTAGCGGGGGGGAGCAGTACTTC

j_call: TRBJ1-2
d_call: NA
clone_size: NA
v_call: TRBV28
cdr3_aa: CASSFRGGYGYTF
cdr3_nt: TGTGCCAGCAGTTTCCGGGGAGGCTATGGCTACACCTTC

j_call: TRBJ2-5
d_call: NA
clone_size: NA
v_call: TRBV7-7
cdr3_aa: CASSFRLQETQYF
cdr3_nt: TGTGCTAGCAGCTTCAGGTTACAAGAGACCCAGTACTTC